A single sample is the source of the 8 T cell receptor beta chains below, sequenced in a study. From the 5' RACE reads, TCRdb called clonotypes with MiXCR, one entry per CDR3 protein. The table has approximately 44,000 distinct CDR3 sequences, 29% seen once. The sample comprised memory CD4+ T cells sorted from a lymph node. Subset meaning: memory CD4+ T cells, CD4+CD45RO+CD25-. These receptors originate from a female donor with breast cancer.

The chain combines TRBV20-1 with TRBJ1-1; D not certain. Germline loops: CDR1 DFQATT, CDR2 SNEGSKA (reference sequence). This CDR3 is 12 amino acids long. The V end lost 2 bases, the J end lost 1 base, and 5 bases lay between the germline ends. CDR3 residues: CSARLQNTEAFF. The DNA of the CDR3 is TGCAGTGCTAGACTCCAGAACACTGAAGCTTTCTTT.

The CDR3 region has the DNA TGTGCCAGCAGTCGACAGGTTTCCTACGAGCAGTACTTC. This translates into CASSRQVSYEQYF. The J gene is TRBJ2-7, the V gene TRBV7-2; weak D call: TRBD1 (6 bases). Germline loops: CDR1 SGHTA, CDR2 FQGNSA. This CDR3 comprises 13 residues. Trimming pared 6 bases from V and 1 base from J, leaving 10 bases between.

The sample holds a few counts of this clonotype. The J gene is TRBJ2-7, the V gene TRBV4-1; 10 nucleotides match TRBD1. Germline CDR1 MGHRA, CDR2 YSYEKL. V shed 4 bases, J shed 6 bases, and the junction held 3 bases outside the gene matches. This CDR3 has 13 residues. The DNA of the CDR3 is TGCGCCAGCAGCCGACGGACAGGGGGCGAGCAGTACTTC. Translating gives CASSRRTGGEQYF.

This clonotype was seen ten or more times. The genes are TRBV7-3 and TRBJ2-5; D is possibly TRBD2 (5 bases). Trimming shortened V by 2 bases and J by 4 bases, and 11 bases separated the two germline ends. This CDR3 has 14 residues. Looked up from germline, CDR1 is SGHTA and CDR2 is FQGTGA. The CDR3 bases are TGTGCCAGCAGCTTAGCCGGGATGGGAGAGACCCAGTACTTC. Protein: CASSLAGMGETQYF.

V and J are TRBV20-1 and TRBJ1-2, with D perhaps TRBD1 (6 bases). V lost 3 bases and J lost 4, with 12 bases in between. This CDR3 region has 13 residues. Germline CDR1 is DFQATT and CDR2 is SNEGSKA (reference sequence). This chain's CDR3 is CSARAGAAYGYTF. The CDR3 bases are TGCAGTGCTAGGGCAGGGGCTGCCTATGGCTACACCTTC.

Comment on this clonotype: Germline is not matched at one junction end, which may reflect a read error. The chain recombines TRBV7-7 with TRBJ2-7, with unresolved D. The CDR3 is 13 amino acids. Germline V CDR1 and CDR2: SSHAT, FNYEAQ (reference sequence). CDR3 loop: CASSLGLIDEQYF. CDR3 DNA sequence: TGTGCTAGCAGCTTAGGGCTTATCGACGAGCAGTACTTC.

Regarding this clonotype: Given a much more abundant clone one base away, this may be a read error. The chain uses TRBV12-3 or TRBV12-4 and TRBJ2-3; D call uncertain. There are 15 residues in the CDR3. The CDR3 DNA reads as TGTGCCGGCAGTGCGGCCGCCTACAAGTTAAATACGCAGTATTTT. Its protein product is CAGSAAAYKLNTQYF.

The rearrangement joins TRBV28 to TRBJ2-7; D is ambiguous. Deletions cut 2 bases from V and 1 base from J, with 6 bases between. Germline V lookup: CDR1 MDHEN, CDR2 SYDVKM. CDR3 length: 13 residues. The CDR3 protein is CASSLGVSYEQYF. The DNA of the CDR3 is TGTGCCAGCAGTTTAGGAGTATCCTACGAGCAGTACTTC. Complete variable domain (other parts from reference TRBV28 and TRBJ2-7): DVKVTQSSRYLVKRTGEKVFLECVQDMDHENMFWYRQDPGLGLRLIYFSYDVKMKEKGDIPEGYSVSREKKERFSLILESASTNQTSMYLCASSLGVSYEQYFGPGTRLTVT.